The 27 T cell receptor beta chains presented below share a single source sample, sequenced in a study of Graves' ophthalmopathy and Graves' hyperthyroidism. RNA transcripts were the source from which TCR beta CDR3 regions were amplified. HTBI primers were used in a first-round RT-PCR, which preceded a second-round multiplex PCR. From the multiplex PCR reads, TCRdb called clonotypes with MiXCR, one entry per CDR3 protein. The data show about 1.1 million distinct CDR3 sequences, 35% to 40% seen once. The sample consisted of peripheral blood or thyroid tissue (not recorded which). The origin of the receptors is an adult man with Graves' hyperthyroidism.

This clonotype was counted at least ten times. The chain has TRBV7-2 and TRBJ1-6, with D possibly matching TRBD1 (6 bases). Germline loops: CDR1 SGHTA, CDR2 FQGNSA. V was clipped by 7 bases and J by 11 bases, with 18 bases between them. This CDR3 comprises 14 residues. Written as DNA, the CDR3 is TGTGCCAGCAAAATACAGGGCTGGGGAGCACCCCTCCACTTT. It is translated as CASKIQGWGAPLHF.

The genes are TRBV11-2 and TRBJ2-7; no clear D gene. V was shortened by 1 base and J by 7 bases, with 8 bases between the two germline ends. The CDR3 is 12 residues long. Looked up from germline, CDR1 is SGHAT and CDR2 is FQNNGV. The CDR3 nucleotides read TGTGCCAGCAGCTTAGGGCACGTGGAGCAGTACTTC. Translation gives CASSLGHVEQYF.

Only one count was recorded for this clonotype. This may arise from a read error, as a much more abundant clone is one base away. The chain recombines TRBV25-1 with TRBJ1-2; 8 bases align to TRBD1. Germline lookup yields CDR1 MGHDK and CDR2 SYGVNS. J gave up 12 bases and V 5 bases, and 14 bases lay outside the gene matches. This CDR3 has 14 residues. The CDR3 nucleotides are TGTGCCAGCAGTCCGGACAGGGCGGTCGTGGGCCACACCTTC. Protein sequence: CASSPDRAVVGHTF.

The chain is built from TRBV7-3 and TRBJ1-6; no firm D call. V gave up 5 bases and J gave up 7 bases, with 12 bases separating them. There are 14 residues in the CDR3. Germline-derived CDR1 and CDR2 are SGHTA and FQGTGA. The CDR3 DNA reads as TGTGCCAGCAGCCCCACAGTGCCGAATTCACCCCTCCACTTT. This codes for CASSPTVPNSPLHF.

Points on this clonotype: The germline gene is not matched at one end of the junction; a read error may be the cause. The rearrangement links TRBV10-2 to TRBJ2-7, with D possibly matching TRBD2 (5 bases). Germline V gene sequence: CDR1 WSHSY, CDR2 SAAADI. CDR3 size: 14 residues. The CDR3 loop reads CASSYSDWDREQYF. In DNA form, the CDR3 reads TGTGCCAGCAGTTACTCGGACTGGGATCGGGAGCAGTACTTC.

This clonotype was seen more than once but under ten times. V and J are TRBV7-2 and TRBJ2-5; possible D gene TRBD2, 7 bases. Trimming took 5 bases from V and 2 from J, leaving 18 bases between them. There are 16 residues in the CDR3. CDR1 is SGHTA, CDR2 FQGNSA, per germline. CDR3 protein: CASSLGGTGGQETQYF. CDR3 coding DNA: TGTGCCAGCAGCCTAGGGGGAACGGGGGGACAAGAGACCCAGTACTTC.

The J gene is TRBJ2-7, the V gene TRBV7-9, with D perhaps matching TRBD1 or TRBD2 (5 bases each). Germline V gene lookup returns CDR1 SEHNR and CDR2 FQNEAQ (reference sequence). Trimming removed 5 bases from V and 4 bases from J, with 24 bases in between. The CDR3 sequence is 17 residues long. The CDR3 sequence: CASSIHPPGRKNYEQYF. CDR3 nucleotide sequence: TGTGCCAGCAGCATACACCCACCGGGACGGAAGAATTACGAGCAGTACTTC.

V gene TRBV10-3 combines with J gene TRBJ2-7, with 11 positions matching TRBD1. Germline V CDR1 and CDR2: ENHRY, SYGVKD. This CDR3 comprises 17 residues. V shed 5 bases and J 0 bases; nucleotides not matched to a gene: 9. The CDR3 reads CAISYSIGTGGSYEQYF. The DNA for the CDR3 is TGTGCCATCAGTTACTCGATCGGGACAGGGGGCTCCTACGAGCAGTACTTC.

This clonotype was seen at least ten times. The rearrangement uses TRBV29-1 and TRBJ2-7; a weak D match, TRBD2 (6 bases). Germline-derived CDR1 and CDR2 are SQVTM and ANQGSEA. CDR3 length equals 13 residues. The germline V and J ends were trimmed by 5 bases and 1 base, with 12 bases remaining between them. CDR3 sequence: CSVPGGTSYEQYF. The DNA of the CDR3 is TGCAGCGTTCCCGGGGGAACTTCCTACGAGCAGTACTTC.

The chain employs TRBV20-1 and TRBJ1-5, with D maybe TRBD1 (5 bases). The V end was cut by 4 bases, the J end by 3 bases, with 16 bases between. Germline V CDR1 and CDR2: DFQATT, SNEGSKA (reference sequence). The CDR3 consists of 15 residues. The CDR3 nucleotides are TGCAGTGCTAAGAAGAACAGGTCGACCAATCAGCCCCAGCATTTT. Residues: CSAKKNRSTNQPQHF.

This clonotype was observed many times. CDR3 coding DNA: TGTGCCAGCTCTAACACAGGGGACGGCTATGGCTACACCTTC. It codes for CASSNTGDGYGYTF. V usage is TRBV19 and J usage is TRBJ1-2; 7 positions agree with TRBD1. The germline V gene encodes CDR1 LNHDA and CDR2 SQIVND (reference sequence). There are 14 residues in the CDR3. V trimming: 9 bases; J trimming: 4 bases; junction bases outside the gene matches: 11.

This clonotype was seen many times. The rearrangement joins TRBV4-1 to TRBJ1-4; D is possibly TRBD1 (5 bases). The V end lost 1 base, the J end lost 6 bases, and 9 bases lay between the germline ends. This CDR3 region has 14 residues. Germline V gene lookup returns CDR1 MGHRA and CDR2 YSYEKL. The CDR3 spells CASSQVRGDEKLFF. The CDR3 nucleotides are TGCGCCAGCAGCCAAGTCCGAGGGGATGAAAAACTGTTTTTT.

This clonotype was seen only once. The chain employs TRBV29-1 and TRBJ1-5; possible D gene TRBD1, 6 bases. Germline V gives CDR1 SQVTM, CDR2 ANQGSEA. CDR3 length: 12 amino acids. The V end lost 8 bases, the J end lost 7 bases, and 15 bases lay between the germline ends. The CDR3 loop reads CSSLMGGQPQHF. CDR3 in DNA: TGCAGCAGTTTAATGGGGGGCCAGCCCCAGCATTTT.

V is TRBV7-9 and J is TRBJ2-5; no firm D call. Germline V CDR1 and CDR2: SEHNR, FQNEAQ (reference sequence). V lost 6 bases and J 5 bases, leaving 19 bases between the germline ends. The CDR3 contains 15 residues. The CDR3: CASSPSPQPSETQYF. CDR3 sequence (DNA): TGTGCCAGCAGTCCCAGCCCTCAGCCCTCGGAGACCCAGTACTTC.

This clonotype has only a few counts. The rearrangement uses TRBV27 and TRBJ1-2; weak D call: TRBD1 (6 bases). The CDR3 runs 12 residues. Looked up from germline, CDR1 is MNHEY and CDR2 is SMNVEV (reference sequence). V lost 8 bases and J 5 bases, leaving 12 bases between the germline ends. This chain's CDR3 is CASGPQGYGYTF. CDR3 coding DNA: TGTGCCAGCGGACCTCAGGGGTATGGCTACACCTTC.

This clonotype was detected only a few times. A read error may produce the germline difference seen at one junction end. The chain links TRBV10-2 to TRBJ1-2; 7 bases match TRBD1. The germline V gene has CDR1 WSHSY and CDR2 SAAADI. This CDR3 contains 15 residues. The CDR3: CASRSSGTAYYGYTF. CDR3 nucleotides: TGTGCCAGCAGAAGCTCCGGGACAGCCTACTATGGCTACACCTTC.

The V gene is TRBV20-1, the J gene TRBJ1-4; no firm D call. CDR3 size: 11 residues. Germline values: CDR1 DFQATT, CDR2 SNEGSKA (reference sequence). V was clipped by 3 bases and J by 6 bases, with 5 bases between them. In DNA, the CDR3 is TGCAGTGCTAGCAGTGATGAAAAACTGTTTTTT. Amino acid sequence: CSASSDEKLFF.

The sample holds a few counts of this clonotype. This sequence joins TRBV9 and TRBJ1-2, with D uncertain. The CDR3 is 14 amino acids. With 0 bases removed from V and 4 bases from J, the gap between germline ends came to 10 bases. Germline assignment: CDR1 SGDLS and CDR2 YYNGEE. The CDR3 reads CASSVVPVTYGYTF. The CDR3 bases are TGTGCCAGCAGCGTAGTTCCAGTCACCTATGGCTACACCTTC.

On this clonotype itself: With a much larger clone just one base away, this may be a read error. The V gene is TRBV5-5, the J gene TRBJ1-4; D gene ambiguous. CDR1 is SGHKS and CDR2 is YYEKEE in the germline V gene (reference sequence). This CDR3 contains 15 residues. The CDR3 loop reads CANSTPQDAHRKLFF. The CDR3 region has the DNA TGTGCCAACAGCACGCCGCAGGATGCGCATAGGAAACTGTTTTTT.

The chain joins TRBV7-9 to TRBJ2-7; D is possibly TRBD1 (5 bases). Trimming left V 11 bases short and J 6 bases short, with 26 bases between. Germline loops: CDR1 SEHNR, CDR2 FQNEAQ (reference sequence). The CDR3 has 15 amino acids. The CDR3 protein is CADRTRPNTGREQYF. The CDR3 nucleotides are TGTGCCGACCGGACACGGCCGAACACCGGGCGCGAGCAGTACTTC.

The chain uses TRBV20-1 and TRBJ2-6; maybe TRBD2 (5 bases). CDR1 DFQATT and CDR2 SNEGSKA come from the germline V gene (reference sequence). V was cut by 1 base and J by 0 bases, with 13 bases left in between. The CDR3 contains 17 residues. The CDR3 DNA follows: TGCAGTGCTAGAGGTCTGAGGAGGAGCTCTGGGGCCAACGTCCTGACTTTC. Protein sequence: CSARGLRRSSGANVLTF.

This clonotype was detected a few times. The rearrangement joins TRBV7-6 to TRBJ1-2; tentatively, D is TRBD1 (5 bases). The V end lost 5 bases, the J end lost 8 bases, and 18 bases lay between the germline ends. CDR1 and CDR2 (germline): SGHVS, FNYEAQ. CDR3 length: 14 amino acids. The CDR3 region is CASSHRDGVRGYTF. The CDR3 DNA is TGTGCCAGCAGCCACCGGGACGGGGTGAGGGGCTACACCTTC.

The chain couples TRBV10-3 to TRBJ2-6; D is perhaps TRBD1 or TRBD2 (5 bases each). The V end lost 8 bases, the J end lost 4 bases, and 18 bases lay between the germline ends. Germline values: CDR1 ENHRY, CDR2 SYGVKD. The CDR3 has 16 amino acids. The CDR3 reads CAISSVGVTGANVLTF. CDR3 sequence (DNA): TGTGCCATCTCAAGTGTGGGGGTTACGGGGGCCAACGTCCTGACTTTC.

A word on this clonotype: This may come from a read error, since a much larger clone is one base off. CDR3 sequence (DNA): TGTGCCAGCAGCGTATCCCCGGGACATGCTTCGATGGAGCAGTACTTC. This translates into CASSVSPGHASMEQYF. The rearrangement uses TRBV5-6 and TRBJ2-7; weak D call: TRBD1 (6 bases). The germline gives CDR1 SGHDT, CDR2 YYEEEE. CDR3 length: 16 amino acids. V was cut by 4 bases and J by 7 bases, with 24 bases left in between.

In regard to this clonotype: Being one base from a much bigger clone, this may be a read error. The CDR3 here is CAGSAGRRYGYTF. In DNA form, the CDR3 reads TGTGCCGGCAGCGCTGGACGGAGATATGGCTACACCTTC. V is TRBV5-5 and J is TRBJ1-2; D is ambiguous. This CDR3 has 13 residues. Germline loops: CDR1 SGHKS, CDR2 YYEKEE (reference sequence).

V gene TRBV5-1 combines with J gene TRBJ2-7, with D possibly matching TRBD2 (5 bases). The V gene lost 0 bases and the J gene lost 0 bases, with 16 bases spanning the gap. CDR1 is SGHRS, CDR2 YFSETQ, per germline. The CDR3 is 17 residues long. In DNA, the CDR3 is TGCGCCAGCAGCTTGGCCCCTTCAGCGGTCAGCTCCTACGAGCAGTACTTC. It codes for CASSLAPSAVSSYEQYF. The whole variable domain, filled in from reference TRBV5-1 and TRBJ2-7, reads KAGVTQTPRYLIKTRGQQVTLSCSPISGHRSVSWYQQTPGQGLQFLFEYFSETQRNKGNFPGRFSGRQFSNSRSEMNVSTLELGDSALYLCASSLAPSAVSSYEQYFGPGTRLTVT.

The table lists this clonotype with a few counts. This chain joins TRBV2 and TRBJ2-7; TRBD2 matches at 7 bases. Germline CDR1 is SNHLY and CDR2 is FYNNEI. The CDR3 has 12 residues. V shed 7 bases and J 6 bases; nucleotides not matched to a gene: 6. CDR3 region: CASKVGGREQYF. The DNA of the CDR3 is TGTGCCAGCAAGGTGGGAGGGCGCGAGCAGTACTTC.